Listed below are T cell receptor beta chains from one sample, sequenced in a study of blood T cell repertoires in COVID-19. Clones were sequenced by immunoSEQ multiplex PCR, and TCRdb holds only the in-frame ones, with some missing. The top ten clones hold more than 0.95% of a sample with over 300,000 clones, roughly 90% of them seen once. The sequencing sample was made of peripheral blood. The receptors shown here come from a middle-aged man with acute or convalescent COVID-19. CDR3s include the opening cysteine and the closing phenylalanine or tryptophan. Fields, in order: J gene, V gene, CDR3 protein.

>TRBJ2-5|TRBV5-1
CASSFQGLPQETQYF
>TRBJ2-5|TRBV28
CAITDRAGETQYF
>TRBJ2-7|TRBV19
CASSLYGQGYYEQYF
>TRBJ2-1|TRBV5-1
CASSLEAGIYNEQFF
>TRBJ2-7|TRBV10-3
CAIRTGGNSYEQYF
>TRBJ2-2|TRBV5-5
CASFGQGLSTGELFF
>TRBJ2-7|TRBV15
CATSRGPDYEQYF
>TRBJ1-1|TRBV4-2
CASSHKTTAEAFF
>TRBJ1-5|TRBV7-2
CASSLTPPGVGQPQHF
>TRBJ1-1|TRBV4-3
CASSPGQDRNTEAFF
>TRBJ2-5|TRBV4-3
CASSHNPGSQETQYF
>TRBJ1-2|TRBV13
CASSPSGGTYGYTF
>TRBJ2-7|TRBV7-9
CASSSVQGAGKYF
>TRBJ2-7|TRBV12-3/TRBV12-4
CASSSVYYEQYF
>TRBJ2-6|TRBV9
CASSVPLPGANVLTF
>TRBJ1-1|TRBV27
CATSYRMNTEAFF
>TRBJ2-3|TRBV10-3
CAISGRAGLDTQYF
>TRBJ2-2|TRBV7-8
CASSPVTGELFF
>TRBJ1-4|TRBV27
CASSYDRGLEKLFF
>TRBJ2-1|TRBV27
CASSLSPGLAGVSYNEQFF
>TRBJ2-7|TRBV27
CASSLGRGLYEQYF
>TRBJ1-2|TRBV20-1
CSAQGFYGYTF
>TRBJ2-7|TRBV28
CASSVELAGVVYEQYF
>TRBJ2-7|TRBV12-5
CASGLAIRGREQYF
>TRBJ2-7|TRBV4-1
CASSLRAGARNEQYF